Each of the 2 T cell receptor beta chains below was sequenced from the same sample in a study of blood T cell repertoires in COVID-19. Libraries were prepared by immunoSEQ multiplex PCR; TCRdb keeps only in-frame clonotypes and omits some of them. The data show around 110,000 clones, approximately 81% seen once. Input material: peripheral blood. The receptors stem from a man aged 35 to 55 with acute or convalescent COVID-19.

The rearrangement uses TRBV2 and TRBJ2-5, with 12 bases fitting TRBD2. This CDR3 has 16 amino acids. The V and J ends lost 6 bases and 1 base, in that order; junction bases with no gene match: 6. Germline CDR1 reads SNHLY; CDR2 reads FYNNEI. The CDR3 sequence is CASRLGLAGPQETQYF. For the CDR3, the DNA is TGTGCCAGCAGACTCGGACTAGCGGGGCCCCAAGAGACCCAGTACTTC.

This chain links TRBV6-5 with TRBJ2-1; the match to TRBD2 covers 10 bases. The CDR3 runs 14 residues. The J segment lost 4 bases and the V segment lost 6 bases, leaving 3 bases of the junction unmatched. Germline assignment: CDR1 MNHEY and CDR2 SVGAGI. CDR3 sequence: CASSGLAEYNEQFF. The DNA for the CDR3 is TGTGCCAGCAGCGGACTAGCGGAGTACAATGAGCAGTTCTTC.